Reported below is one T cell receptor (beta chain). These data originate in a study of blood T cell repertoires in COVID-19. As for the study in general: PBMCs, B-cell-depleted T cells, or T cells provided the cDNA or gDNA that made up the material.

Here immunoSEQ multiplex PCR was the method, and the copy in TCRdb shows in-frame clones only, minus some. The profile covers roughly 100,000 clones, with 80% to 95% appearing a single time and approximately 5.8% taken by the ten largest. Germline lookup yields CDR1 SGHRS and CDR2 YFSETQ. The CDR3 totals 16 residues. The V segment lost 3 bases and the J segment 4 bases; nucleotides outside the gene matches: 8. Sequenced: peripheral blood. The chain recombines TRBV5-1 with TRBJ2-2, with 8 positions matching TRBD2. This TCR derives from a middle-aged man with active COVID-19. The CDR3 loop reads CASSWGSGSRTGELFF. The CDR3 nucleotides read TGCGCCAGCAGCTGGGGAAGCGGGAGTCGCACCGGGGAGCTGTTTTTT.